This T cell receptor (beta chain) was profiled in a study of T cell repertoires in cytomegalovirus infection. For the study at large: HLA-C-restricted CMV epitopes, recently identified, and well-studied HLA-B-restricted ones were used by the study. Public TCR beta signature analysis indicated the presence of both CMV infection and matching HLA type. General study points: Summed frequency of shared TCR beta families picked out CMV carriers who also had the relevant HLA. It was HLA-C-restricted CMV-specific TCR beta clonotypes that dominated the response ex vivo.

This clonotype was seen only once. Its antigen is currently unknown. MiXCR, run by TCRdb on the reads, gives a single entry per CDR3 protein. Among 230,000 or so distinct CDR3 sequences listed, around two fifths were seen once. This CDR3 contains 14 residues. From germline, CDR1 is MDHEN and CDR2 SYDVKM. V was cut by 5 bases and J by 7 bases, with 15 bases left in between. The sequencing here drew on CD8+ T cells from cultured PBMCs, taken from culture after CMV antigen stimulation. The clonotype originates from a human donor in good health (CMV status not recorded). Some clones in this sample may be carry-over from other donors' samples. J is TRBJ2-4 and V is TRBV28; the D gene is possibly TRBD2 (5 bases). This CDR3 is CASSAGVRWNIQYF. Written as DNA, the CDR3 is TGTGCCAGCAGTGCCGGGGTGCGGTGGAACATTCAGTACTTC.